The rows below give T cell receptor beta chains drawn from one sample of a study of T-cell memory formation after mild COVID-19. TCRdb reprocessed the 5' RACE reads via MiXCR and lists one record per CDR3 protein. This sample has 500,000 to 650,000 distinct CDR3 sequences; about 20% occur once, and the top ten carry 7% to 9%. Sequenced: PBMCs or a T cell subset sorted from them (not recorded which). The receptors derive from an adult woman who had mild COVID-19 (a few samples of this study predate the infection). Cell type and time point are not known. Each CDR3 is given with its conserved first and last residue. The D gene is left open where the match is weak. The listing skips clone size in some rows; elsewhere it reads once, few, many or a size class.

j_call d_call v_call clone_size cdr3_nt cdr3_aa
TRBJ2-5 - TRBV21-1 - TGTGCCAGCGCGACTAGCCGGAAAGAGACCCAGTACTTC CASATSRKETQYF
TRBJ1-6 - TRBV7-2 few TGTGCCAGCAGCTTACTGTTTAATGGGGAGTCACCCCTCCACTTT CASSLLFNGESPLHF
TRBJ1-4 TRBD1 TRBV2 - TGTGCCAGCAGTTATGGAGCCTACAGGGGCGCAAATGAAAAACTGTTTTTT CASSYGAYRGANEKLFF
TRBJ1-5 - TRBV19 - TGTGCCAGTAGTGACCAGGGTTTCAGGCCCCAGCATTTT CASSDQGFRPQHF
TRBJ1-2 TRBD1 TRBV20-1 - TGCAGTGCTAGGGCCACCGGGACAGGTTTCTATGGCTACACCTTC CSARATGTGFYGYTF
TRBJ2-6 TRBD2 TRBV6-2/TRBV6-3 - TGTGCCAGCAGCACGGGAGGGAGTGGGGCCAACGTCCTGACTTTC CASSTGGSGANVLTF
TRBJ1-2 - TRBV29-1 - TGCAGCGTCCTCCCCACGCCATATGGCTACACCTTC CSVLPTPYGYTF
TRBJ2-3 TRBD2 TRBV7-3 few TGTGCCAGCAGCCGACGGGGGGGCACAGATACGCAGTATTTT CASSRRGGTDTQYF
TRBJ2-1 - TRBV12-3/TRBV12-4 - TGTGCCAGCAGTTTGGTAACATCGCTAGCCCAGTCCAACCCGCGCACGAATGAGCAGTTCTTC CASSLVTSLAQSNPRTNEQFF
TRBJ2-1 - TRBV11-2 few TGTGCCAGCTTAGGCGGACCCACCTACAATGAGCAGTTCTTC CASLGGPTYNEQFF
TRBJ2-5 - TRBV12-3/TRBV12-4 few TGTGCCAGCAGCCCTGAGGCCGGGCGGGAGACCCAGTACTTC CASSPEAGRETQYF
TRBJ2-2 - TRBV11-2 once TGTGCCAGCAGCGATTACAGCAACACCGGGGAGCTGTTTTTT CASSDYSNTGELFF
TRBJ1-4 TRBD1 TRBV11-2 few TGTGCCAGCAGCCAAGAAGGGACAGCTAATGAAAAACTGTTTTTT CASSQEGTANEKLFF
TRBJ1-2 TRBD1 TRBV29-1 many TGCAGCGTTGGAGGGACAGGGAACTATGGCTACACCTTC CSVGGTGNYGYTF
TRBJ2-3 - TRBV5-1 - TGCGCCAGCAGCCCTGGGCGGGCGGTGGATACGCAGTATTTT CASSPGRAVDTQYF
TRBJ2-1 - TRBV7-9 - TGTGCCAGCAGCCCCATCCCCGACCAGGGTTACAATGAGCAGTTCTTC CASSPIPDQGYNEQFF
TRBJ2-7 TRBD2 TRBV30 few TGTGCCTGGAGCGAGGGACTAGCGTACGAGCAGTACTTC CAWSEGLAYEQYF
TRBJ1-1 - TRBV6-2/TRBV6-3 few TGTGCCAGCAGTTACACTTCACGTGGGGTTGCTGAAGCTTTCTTT CASSYTSRGVAEAFF
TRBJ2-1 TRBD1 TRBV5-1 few TGCGCCAGCAGCTCCCGGGACAGGAACTACAATGAGCAGTTCTTC CASSSRDRNYNEQFF
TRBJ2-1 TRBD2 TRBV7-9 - TGTGCCAGCAGTCCCATAGCGGGGGACACCTACAATGAGCAGTTCTTC CASSPIAGDTYNEQFF
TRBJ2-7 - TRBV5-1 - TGCGCCAGCAGCTTGAACTCGGGGTCCGAGCAGTACTTC CASSLNSGSEQYF
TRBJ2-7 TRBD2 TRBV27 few TGTGCCAGCAGCGCCGACCTAGCGGGGAGGTTCTACGAGCAGTACTTC CASSADLAGRFYEQYF
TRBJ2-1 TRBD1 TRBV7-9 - TGTGCCAGCAGCCAAAGGGGGCTTACAGCCTACAATGAGCAGTTCTTC CASSQRGLTAYNEQFF
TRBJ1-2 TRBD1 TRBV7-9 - TGTGCCAGCAGCCTCTACCCGGGACAGGGGAACTATGGCTACACCTTC CASSLYPGQGNYGYTF
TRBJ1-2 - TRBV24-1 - TGTGCCACCAGTGATGGGGGGCGCAACTATGGCTACACCTTC CATSDGGRNYGYTF
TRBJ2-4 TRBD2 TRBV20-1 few TGCAGTGCTAGTCGGGGGGACCAAAACATTCAGTACTTC CSASRGDQNIQYF
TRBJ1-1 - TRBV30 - TGTGCCTGGAGTGTAGGAGTTTCTAAGACTGAAGCTTTCTTT CAWSVGVSKTEAFF
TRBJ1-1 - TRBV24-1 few TGTGCCACCAGTGGCAGGGAGCACACTGAAGCTTTCTTT CATSGREHTEAFF
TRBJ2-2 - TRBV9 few TGTGCCAGCAGCGTAGGCTCGGGGACGACCGGGGAGCTGTTTTTT CASSVGSGTTGELFF
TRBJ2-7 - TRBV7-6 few TGTGCCAGCAGCTCCGGGACTGGAAGCTCCTACGAGCAGTACTTC CASSSGTGSSYEQYF
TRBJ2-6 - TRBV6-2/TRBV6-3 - TGTGCCAGCTACTCCAAGGGCTCTGGGGCCAACGTCCTGACTTTC CASYSKGSGANVLTF
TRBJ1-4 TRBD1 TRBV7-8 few TGTGCCAGCAGCTTAGCGACAGGGAGTGAAAAACTGTTTTTT CASSLATGSEKLFF
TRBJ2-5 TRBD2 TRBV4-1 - TGCGCCAGCAGCCTCTACGTCCCCAGCGGGGGGTCGGAGACCCAGTACTTC CASSLYVPSGGSETQYF
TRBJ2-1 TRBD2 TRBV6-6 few TGTGCCAGCAGACGGACTAGCGGGGTAGGGAGCTCCTACAATGAGCAGTTCTTC CASRRTSGVGSSYNEQFF
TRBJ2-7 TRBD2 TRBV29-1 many TGCAGCGTCGGGGGGGCCTACGAGCAGTACTTC CSVGGAYEQYF
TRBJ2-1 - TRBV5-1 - TGCGCCAGCAGCTTGGAGGCGTGGCGTGAGCAGTTCTTC CASSLEAWREQFF
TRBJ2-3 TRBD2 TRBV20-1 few TGCGGCGAGAGCGTTGCGGGGGGTCCAGATACGCAGTATTTT CGESVAGGPDTQYF
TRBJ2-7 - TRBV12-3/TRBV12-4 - TGTGCCAGCAGTTTAGGGAGGCACGAGCAGTACTTC CASSLGRHEQYF
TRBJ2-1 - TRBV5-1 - TGCGCCAGCAGCTCGGGTAGCAATGAGCAGTTCTTC CASSSGSNEQFF
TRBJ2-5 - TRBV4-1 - TGCGCCAGCAGCCAAGGCGGCGGACTCCAAGAGACCCAGTACTTC CASSQGGGLQETQYF
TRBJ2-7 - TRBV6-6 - TGTGCCAGCGTAAGAAGGACCTACGAGCAGTACTTC CASVRRTYEQYF
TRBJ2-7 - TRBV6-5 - TGTGCCAGCAGTTCCCCCCCCCTTCCGGGCCCAAACTTC CASSSPPLPGPNF
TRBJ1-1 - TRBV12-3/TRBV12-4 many TGTGCCAGCAGTTCCTGGGTCGGGGGGCCTGAAGCTTTCTTT CASSSWVGGPEAFF
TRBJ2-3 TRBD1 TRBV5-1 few TGCGCCAGCAGCTTCGACAGGGGGTTTGATACGCAGTATTTT CASSFDRGFDTQYF
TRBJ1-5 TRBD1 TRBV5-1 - TGCGCCAGCAGCCCAGGAACAGGGGGCTTTCAGCCCCAGCATTTT CASSPGTGGFQPQHF
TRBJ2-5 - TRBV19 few TGTGCCAGTGCCCCTGGGGGGGCCCCCCGGGCGACCCAGTACTTC CASAPGGAPRATQYF
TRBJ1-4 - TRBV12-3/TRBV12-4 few TGTGCCAGCAGTTTAGATGGCAGGTACCAATCCTTAACTAATGAAAAACTGTTTTTT CASSLDGRYQSLTNEKLFF
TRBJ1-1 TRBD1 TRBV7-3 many TGTGCCAGCAGCTTTCGCAGGGGGCCGAACACTGAAGCTTTCTTT CASSFRRGPNTEAFF
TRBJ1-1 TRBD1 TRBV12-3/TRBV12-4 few TGTGCCAGCAGTTTGGGGACAGGGAGGTCCACTGAAGCTTTCTTT CASSLGTGRSTEAFF
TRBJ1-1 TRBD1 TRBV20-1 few TGCAGTGCTACCGCAGGGGGTGGGACTGAAGCTTTCTTT CSATAGGGTEAFF
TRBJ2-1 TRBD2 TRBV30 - TGTGCCTGGAGATTCGGCGGGAGGAATGAGCAGTTCTTC CAWRFGGRNEQFF
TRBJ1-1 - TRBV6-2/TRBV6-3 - TGTGCCAGCAGCAACCGGGGGGACACTGAAGCTTTCTTT CASSNRGDTEAFF
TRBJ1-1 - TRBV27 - TGTGCCAGCAGTTTAAGACCTCGGGACACTGAAGCTTTCTTT CASSLRPRDTEAFF
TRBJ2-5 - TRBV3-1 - TGTGCCAGCAGGGGAGGACCAACGGGGAGCCAGTACTTC CASRGGPTGSQYF
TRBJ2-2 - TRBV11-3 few TGTGCCAGCAGCTTTCGGGGGAACACCGGGGAGCTGTTTTTT CASSFRGNTGELFF
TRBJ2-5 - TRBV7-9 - TGTGCCAGCAGCTTACGGTCGGAATGGGGAGAGACCCAGTACTTC CASSLRSEWGETQYF
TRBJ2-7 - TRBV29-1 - TGCAGCGTTGTCATCACGGGATCCCTGGAGCAGTACTTC CSVVITGSLEQYF
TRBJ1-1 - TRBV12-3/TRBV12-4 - TGTGCCAGCAGTTTGTCCCCGTCCGGTGAGAATTTCTTT CASSLSPSGENFF
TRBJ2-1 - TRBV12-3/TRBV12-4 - TGTGCCAGCAGCGTTACGGTTTCACAGTGGCACAATGAGCAGTTCTTC CASSVTVSQWHNEQFF